The 3 T cell receptor beta chains in this list originate from one sample, sequenced in a study of blood T cell repertoires in COVID-19. Measured with immunoSEQ multiplex PCR; TCRdb has only the in-frame clones, and not every one. Seen here are 200,000 to 250,000 clones, around 85% observed once, and the top ten hold 3% to 4%. Material for sequencing was PBMCs or T cells enriched from blood (not recorded which). All receptors derive from a woman between 40 and 50 years old with acute COVID-19.

The chain has TRBV29-1 and TRBJ2-6, with 9 bases aligning to TRBD1. Germline V gene data show CDR1 as SQVTM and CDR2 as ANQGSEA. There are 16 residues in the CDR3. After removal of 8 bases from V and 0 bases from J, the junction contained 8 bases not matched to a gene. The CDR3 reads CSIPGTGFSGANVLTF. In nucleotides, the CDR3 is TGCAGCATCCCCGGGACAGGGTTCTCTGGGGCCAACGTCCTGACTTTC.

The chain recombines TRBV19 with TRBJ1-2; a weak D match, TRBD1 (5 bases). Trimming removed 8 bases at V and 5 bases at J, with 18 bases between. The germline gives CDR1 LNHDA, CDR2 SQIVND (reference sequence). This CDR3 is 14 amino acids long. The CDR3 region is CASWRTGVGYGYTF. As DNA, the CDR3 is TGTGCCAGTTGGCGCACAGGAGTAGGATATGGCTACACCTTC.

This clone was recorded a few times. The sample holds other DNA sequences that translate to the same CDR3. The rearrangement joins TRBV6-4 to TRBJ2-3; possibly TRBD2 for D (6 bases). The CDR3 is made up of 14 amino acids. Germline assignment: CDR1 MRHNA and CDR2 SNTAGT. Between the trimmed V and J ends, which lost 2 bases and 0 bases, there was a span of 6 bases. The CDR3 bases are TGTGCCAGCAGTGACAGCGGGAGCACAGATACGCAGTATTTT. It codes for CASSDSGSTDTQYF.